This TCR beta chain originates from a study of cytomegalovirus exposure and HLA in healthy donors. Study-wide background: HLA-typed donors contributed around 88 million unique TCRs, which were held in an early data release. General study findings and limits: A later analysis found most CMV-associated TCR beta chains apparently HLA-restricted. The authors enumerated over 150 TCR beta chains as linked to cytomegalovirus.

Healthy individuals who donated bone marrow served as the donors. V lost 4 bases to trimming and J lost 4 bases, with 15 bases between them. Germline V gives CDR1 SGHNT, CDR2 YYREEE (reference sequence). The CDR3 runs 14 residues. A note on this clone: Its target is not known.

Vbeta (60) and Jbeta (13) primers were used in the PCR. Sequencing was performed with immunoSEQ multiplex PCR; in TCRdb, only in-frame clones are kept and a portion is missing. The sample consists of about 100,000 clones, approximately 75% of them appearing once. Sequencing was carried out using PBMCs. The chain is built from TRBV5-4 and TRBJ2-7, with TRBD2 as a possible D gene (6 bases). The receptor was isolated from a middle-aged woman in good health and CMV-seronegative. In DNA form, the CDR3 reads TGTGCCAGCAGCCTAGCCGGGGCGGGGTACGAGCAGTACTTC. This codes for CASSLAGAGYEQYF.